This paragraph covers one T cell receptor beta chain sequence. The antigen is unknown. Stated treatment: approximately nine-day PBMC culture with coronavirus spike peptide pools or control peptides (ViraFEST assay). The positive PCR dates, which preceded the US Alpha, Beta and Delta variants, fell between March and December 2020. Scientists ran DNA taken from cultured CD4+ T cells through the Oncomine TCR Beta short-read assay for sequencing. TCRdb ran MiXCR on the PCR reads and lists one entry per CDR3 protein. The sample shows about 14,000 distinct CDR3 sequences, 60% to 70% of them seen only once. This specimen belongs to a study of vaccination and CD4 T cells after COVID-19. The overall study: SARS-CoV-2 PCR on nasal swabs had been positive for the convalescent patients; nine were mild and one was severe.

Study conclusions and caveats: Recorded median SARS-CoV-2-reactive clonotype numbers increased from about 20 to 38 without reaching significance.

The TCR comes from a human donor who had recovered from COVID-19. Sequenced sample: CD4+ T cells from blood, cultured in vitro.

The CDR3 reads CASSEAVTEAFF. The CDR3 DNA reads as TGCGCCAGCAGTGAGGCAGTCACTGAAGCTTTCTTT. The chain combines TRBV10-2 with TRBJ1-1; D remains unclear. The germline gives CDR1 WSHSY, CDR2 SAAADI. This CDR3 is 12 amino acids long. With 2 bases removed from V and 4 bases from J, the gap between germline ends came to 5 bases.